This T cell receptor beta chain was identified in a study of long-term antiretroviral therapy in people with HIV. The CDR3 length is 14 residues. The germline V gene has CDR1 SEHNR and CDR2 FQNEAQ (reference sequence). The germline V and J ends were trimmed by 5 bases and 3 bases, with 14 bases remaining between them. Assay version v3.0 of immunoSEQ was used, and it was run at survey level. Assay used: immunoSEQ multiplex PCR; TCRdb lists only in-frame clones, some missing. Of over 25,000 clones listed, approximately 96% are singletons. The TCR comes from a man in his thirties or forties with HIV. The rearrangement joins TRBV7-9 to TRBJ2-7; no reliable D call. Sequences were derived from unsorted PBMCs, sampled 6.6 years after starting antiretroviral therapy. The DNA for the CDR3 is TGTGCCAGCAGCAGTCCGAGAGGAAGCTACGAGCAGTACTTC. It encodes CASSSPRGSYEQYF.